These 16 T cell receptor beta chains share one sample of origin, sequenced in a study of T-cell reconstitution after alpha-beta-depleted transplantation in children. Preparing the TCRbeta library involved the use of unique molecular identifiers. MiXCR was run by TCRdb on the PCR reads, yielding one entry per CDR3 protein. In the table there are approximately 420,000 distinct CDR3 sequences, about 11% of which are singletons. The sequencing here drew on PBMCs from the stem cell graft donor, taken from the stem cell graft. All receptors come from a human donor who donated a stem cell graft to a child with acute myeloid leukemia.

V gene TRBV7-3 combines with J gene TRBJ2-5; 16 nucleotides match TRBD2. The J segment lost 0 bases and the V segment lost 5 bases, leaving 6 bases of the junction unmatched. In germline, CDR1 is SGHTA, CDR2 FQGTGA. The CDR3 is 18 residues long. The CDR3 bases are TGTGCCAGCAGCCCGGGACTAGCGGGGGGGATTAACCAAGAGACCCAGTACTTC. This gives the protein CASSPGLAGGINQETQYF.

This sequence joins TRBV4-2 and TRBJ2-1; TRBD2 aligns across 11 bases. Unmatched junction bases numbered 7, after V lost 5 bases and J lost 4 bases. This CDR3 is 16 amino acids long. Germline-derived CDR1 and CDR2 are LGHNA and YNFKEQ. The chain's CDR3 is CASSAQTSGAYNEQFF. The CDR3 DNA sequence: TGTGCCAGCAGCGCACAGACTAGCGGGGCTTACAATGAGCAGTTCTTC.

This clonotype has only a few counts. The rearrangement uses TRBV29-1 and TRBJ2-5; no clear D gene. This CDR3 has 14 amino acids. Between the trimmed V and J ends, which lost 6 bases and 9 bases, there was a span of 23 bases. Germline V lookup: CDR1 SQVTM, CDR2 ANQGSEA. The CDR3 coding sequence is TGCAGCGTGGCGCCGACAAACCTACTTGAGGCCCAGTACTTC. It is translated as CSVAPTNLLEAQYF.

This clonotype has at least ten counts. The junction differs from germline at one of its ends, possibly a read error. This sequence joins TRBV29-1 and TRBJ2-5; TRBD2 aligns across 7 bases. Germline V gives CDR1 SQVTM, CDR2 ANQGSEA. The length of the CDR3 is 16 residues. The DNA of the CDR3 is TGCAGCGTCTTTCCTCGGGAGGCGGGAGACCAGGAGACCCAGTACTTC. Its translation is CSVFPREAGDQETQYF.

J is TRBJ2-5 and V is TRBV12-3 or TRBV12-4; possible D gene TRBD1, 5 bases. CDR3 length: 14 residues. Trimming removed 3 bases at V and 2 bases at J, with 10 bases between. CDR3 bases: TGTGCCAGCAGTTTGACAGCCATTCAAGAGACCCAGTACTTC. Protein: CASSLTAIQETQYF.

The chain combines TRBV2 with TRBJ1-3, with D possibly matching TRBD1 (5 bases). CDR3 length equals 17 residues. Germline values: CDR1 SNHLY, CDR2 FYNNEI. Trimming pared 5 bases from V and 0 bases from J, leaving 17 bases between. The CDR3 DNA reads TGTGCCAGCAGTACACTGGGACGCGCCCTCTCTGGAAACACCATATATTTT. Its translation is CASSTLGRALSGNTIYF.

V gene TRBV6-5 combines with J gene TRBJ2-3; TRBD2 might be the D (5 bases). Looked up from germline, CDR1 is MNHEY and CDR2 is SVGAGI. The CDR3 contains 13 residues. V was shortened by 4 bases and J by 5 bases, with 10 bases between the two germline ends. CDR3 DNA sequence: TGTGCCAGCAGTTTGCTAGCAGGAGATACGCAGTATTTT. This translates into CASSLLAGDTQYF.

The J gene is TRBJ2-1, the V gene TRBV10-3; D tentatively reads TRBD1 or TRBD2 (5 bases each). Looked up from germline, CDR1 is ENHRY and CDR2 is SYGVKD. This CDR3 is built from 14 residues. CDR3 loop: CVSSTGRGENEQFF. CDR3 nucleotide sequence: TGTGTCTCCAGCACGGGACGAGGGGAGAATGAGCAGTTCTTC.

The rearrangement uses TRBV15 and TRBJ1-2; D is unclear. The length of the CDR3 is 17 residues. Germline assignment: CDR1 LNHNV and CDR2 YYDKDF (reference sequence). Between the trimmed V and J ends, which lost 0 bases and 7 bases, there was a span of 21 bases. Here the CDR3 reads CATSRDHPSAGSSGYTF. In DNA form, the CDR3 reads TGTGCCACCAGCAGAGATCACCCGAGTGCCGGGTCTAGTGGCTACACCTTC.

This clonotype was seen only a few times. J is TRBJ1-2 and V is TRBV27, with TRBD1 identical over 8 bases. Per germline, CDR1 MNHEY and CDR2 SMNVEV (reference sequence). This CDR3 comprises 12 residues. V lost 5 bases to trimming and J lost 8 bases; unmatched junction nucleotides: 4. CDR3 nucleotides: TGTGCCAGCAGTCCGACAGGGGTGGGCTACACCTTC. As protein: CASSPTGVGYTF.

The genes are TRBV6-2 or TRBV6-3 and TRBJ2-7, with 8 bases that match TRBD2. The length of the CDR3 is 15 residues. Germline values: CDR1 MNHEY, CDR2 SVGEGT. Trimming cost V 8 bases and J 7 bases; bases outside gene matches: 16. The CDR3 DNA reads as TGTGCCAGCGCCGGTCCAGCGGGAGCTCGCCGGGAGCAGTACTTC. Amino acids: CASAGPAGARREQYF.

The chain joins TRBV27 to TRBJ2-3; 7 positions match TRBD1. From germline, CDR1 is MNHEY and CDR2 SMNVEV (reference sequence). The trim removed 7 bases at V and 4 bases at J, leaving 11 bases unmatched. This CDR3 region has 15 residues. CDR3 coding DNA: TGTGCCAGCAAGACCACCGGGACAGCTCCAGATACGCAGTATTTT. This translates into CASKTTGTAPDTQYF.

This clonotype has a handful of counts. The chain has TRBV5-4 and TRBJ2-7, with 7 bases aligning to TRBD2. J lost 1 base, V lost 4 bases, and 5 bases had no gene match. The CDR3 extends over 14 amino acids. CDR1 and CDR2 (germline): SGHNT, YYREEE (reference sequence). The CDR3 is CASSRSGDSYEQYF. The CDR3, as DNA: TGTGCCAGCAGCCGAAGCGGGGATTCCTACGAGCAGTACTTC.

This clonotype was seen only a few times. The V gene is TRBV3-1, the J gene TRBJ2-5, with D possibly being TRBD2 (5 bases). V gave up 3 bases and J gave up 2 bases, with 13 bases separating them. This CDR3 region has 15 residues. Germline CDR1 is LGHDT and CDR2 is YNNKEL (reference sequence). CDR3: CASSQWLAGQETQYF. The DNA for the CDR3 is TGTGCCAGCAGCCAGTGGCTAGCTGGGCAAGAGACCCAGTACTTC.

The rearrangement uses TRBV6-1 and TRBJ1-4; the match to TRBD1 covers 8 bases. The CDR3 consists of 14 residues. Germline CDR1 and CDR2: MNHNS and SASEGT. Trimming cost V 5 bases and J 8 bases; bases outside gene matches: 7. This CDR3 is CASSPTGASEKLFF. The CDR3 DNA sequence: TGTGCCAGCAGTCCGACAGGGGCAAGCGAAAAACTGTTTTTT.

This clonotype was recorded at least ten times. The gene calls are TRBV20-1 and TRBJ1-6; 10 bases match TRBD1. V gave up 0 bases and J gave up 5 bases; unmatched junction bases: 4. Per the germline V gene, CDR1 is DFQATT and CDR2 is SNEGSKA (reference sequence). The length of the CDR3 is 16 residues. The CDR3 coding sequence is TGCAGTGCTAGAGATCTTGGACAGGGGGATAATTCACCCCTCCACTTT. This translates into CSARDLGQGDNSPLHF.